This passage covers 9 T cell receptor beta chains from one sample sequenced in a study of CD8+ T cells in alopecia areata. Treatment described: oral pan-JAK inhibitor, 5-10 mg twice daily. cDNA prepared by RNA extraction and subsequent reverse transcription served as the template for sequencing. Profiling relied on immunoSEQ multiplex PCR, and the TCRdb table lists in-frame clones only, not all of them. The data show about 150,000 clones, with nearly 55% seen just once and roughly 15% held by the top ten. Sequenced here: CD8+ T cells sorted from blood, sampled at week 4, from a patient treated with tofacitinib. These receptors were taken from a human donor with alopecia areata.

In DNA, the CDR3 is TGCGCCAGCAGCTTGGAGGCGGGATCCTACAATGAGCAGTTCTTC. Residues: CASSLEAGSYNEQFF. This sequence joins TRBV5-1 and TRBJ2-1; D is possibly TRBD2 (6 bases). The CDR3 is 15 residues long. CDR1 and CDR2 from the germline V gene are SGHRS and YFSETQ. The V end was cut by 0 bases, the J end by 1 base, with 8 bases between.

V gene TRBV6-4 combines with J gene TRBJ1-2; the D is unclear. The CDR3 totals 13 residues. Germline values: CDR1 MRHNA, CDR2 SNTAGT. Between the trimmed V and J ends, which lost 2 bases and 10 bases, there was a span of 14 bases. The DNA for the CDR3 is TGTGCCAGCAGTGACCTCGGGGAAGGACCCTACACCTTC. This sequence encodes CASSDLGEGPYTF.

The chain employs TRBV6-6 and TRBJ1-2; D gene ambiguous. Germline CDR1 is MNHNY and CDR2 is SVGAGI (reference sequence). V was trimmed by 7 bases and J by 4 bases, leaving 16 bases between them. CDR3 length: 14 residues. The chain's CDR3 is CASTSLGRIYGYTF. DNA of the CDR3: TGTGCCAGCACCAGTTTAGGACGGATCTATGGCTACACCTTC.

This clone was seen more than once but under ten times. This sequence joins TRBV29-1 and TRBJ2-3, with 10 bases fitting TRBD2. The CDR3 is 18 amino acids. CDR1 and CDR2 (germline): SQVTM, ANQGSEA. V shed 6 bases, J shed 0 bases, and the junction held 15 bases outside the gene matches. CDR3 bases: TGCAGCGTCGGATCAATGCTTAGCGGGGGGAAGAGCACAGATACGCAGTATTTT. Its protein product is CSVGSMLSGGKSTDTQYF.

The J gene is TRBJ1-5, the V gene TRBV25-1, with D possibly being TRBD1 (6 bases). CDR3 length equals 15 residues. Between the trimmed V and J ends, which lost 1 base and 4 bases, there was a span of 11 bases. Germline CDR1 MGHDK, CDR2 SYGVNS. The CDR3 sequence: CASSEWGAGNQPQHF. CDR3 nucleotide sequence: TGTGCCAGCAGTGAATGGGGGGCCGGAAATCAGCCCCAGCATTTT.

This chain connects TRBV27 to TRBJ2-1; weak D call: TRBD1 (6 bases). The ends were cut back, 5 bases at V and 7 bases at J, with 15 bases in the middle. CDR3 length equals 14 residues. The germline V gene has CDR1 MNHEY and CDR2 SMNVEV (reference sequence). This CDR3 is CASSTWGLTNEQFF. The DNA of the CDR3 is TGTGCCAGCAGTACTTGGGGGCTCACTAATGAGCAGTTCTTC.

The rearrangement links TRBV11-2 to TRBJ1-4, with a possible D match to TRBD1 (6 bases). Trimming stripped 4 bases from V and 7 bases from J, with 19 bases between. The CDR3 is made up of 16 amino acids. The germline CDR1 and CDR2 sequences are SGHAT and FQNNGV. CDR3 sequence (DNA): TGTGCCAGCAGCTCCAGTCTAACAGGGCTTAGTGAAAAACTGTTTTTT. Translation: CASSSSLTGLSEKLFF.

This rearrangement joins TRBV30 to TRBJ2-1, with D possibly TRBD2 on 7 matching bases. This CDR3 comprises 13 residues. Germline-derived CDR1 and CDR2 are GTSNPN and SVGIG (reference sequence). Between the trimmed V and J ends, which lost 5 bases and 9 bases, there was a span of 17 bases. Written as DNA, the CDR3 is TGTGCCTGGTGCCGGGGGGCTCAGGTTGAGCAGTTCTTC. Translation gives CAWCRGAQVEQFF.

The chain is built from TRBV9 and TRBJ2-5; 8 bases align to TRBD1. Trimming took 0 bases from V and 5 from J; bases not matched to a gene: 9. Germline CDR1 is SGDLS and CDR2 is YYNGEE. The CDR3 is 16 amino acids. CDR3: CASSVEGQAAGETQYF. For the CDR3, the DNA is TGTGCCAGCAGCGTAGAGGGACAGGCGGCTGGGGAGACCCAGTACTTC.